The rows below give T cell receptor beta chains drawn from one sample of a study of T cell repertoires in cytomegalovirus infection. TCRdb independently ran MiXCR on the reads; one entry per CDR3 protein. This table holds around 530,000 distinct CDR3 sequences, about 25% found once. Sequences were obtained from PBMCs. The receptors derive from a human donor in good health (CMV status not recorded). Some clones in this sample may be carry-over from other donors' samples. CDR3s include the opening cysteine and the closing phenylalanine or tryptophan. The order of the fields is D gene, V gene, clone size, J gene, CDR3 protein, CDR3 DNA. The D gene is left open where the match is weak. Size tells how often a clone was seen (once, few, many) or the class of an expanded clone, and some rows leave it out.

d_call: .
v_call: TRBV2
clone_size: .
j_call: TRBJ2-7
cdr3_aa: CASSEVETFYEQYF
cdr3_nt: TGTGCCAGCAGTGAAGTTGAGACCTTCTACGAGCAGTACTTC

d_call: TRBD2
v_call: TRBV7-9
clone_size: .
j_call: TRBJ2-5
cdr3_aa: CASSFGGNQETQYF
cdr3_nt: TGTGCCAGCAGCTTCGGGGGGAACCAAGAGACCCAGTACTTC

d_call: TRBD2
v_call: TRBV19
clone_size: few
j_call: TRBJ2-2
cdr3_aa: CASSEGLAGPNTGELFF
cdr3_nt: TGTGCCAGTAGTGAGGGACTAGCGGGACCTAACACCGGGGAGCTGTTTTTT

d_call: .
v_call: TRBV4-3
clone_size: .
j_call: TRBJ1-4
cdr3_aa: CASSQARGGTGEKLFF
cdr3_nt: TGCGCCAGCAGCCAAGCCCGTGGAGGGACCGGCGAAAAACTGTTTTTT

d_call: .
v_call: TRBV6-6
clone_size: .
j_call: TRBJ1-5
cdr3_aa: CASSYEAGNQPQHF
cdr3_nt: TGTGCCAGCAGTTACGAAGCGGGCAATCAGCCCCAGCATTTT

d_call: TRBD1
v_call: TRBV30
clone_size: .
j_call: TRBJ2-7
cdr3_aa: CAWANVGQGVQYF
cdr3_nt: TGTGCCTGGGCCAATGTGGGACAGGGTGTGCAGTACTTC

d_call: TRBD1
v_call: TRBV14
clone_size: .
j_call: TRBJ2-5
cdr3_aa: CASSGQAYQETQYF
cdr3_nt: TGTGCCAGCAGCGGACAGGCGTACCAAGAGACCCAGTACTTC

d_call: .
v_call: TRBV6-2/TRBV6-3
clone_size: .
j_call: TRBJ2-7
cdr3_aa: CASSSTPGRTYEQYF
cdr3_nt: TGTGCCAGCAGTTCGACGCCGGGACGCACCTACGAGCAGTACTTC

d_call: .
v_call: TRBV6-1
clone_size: .
j_call: TRBJ1-3
cdr3_aa: CASRASQCHSGNTIYF
cdr3_nt: TGTGCCAGCAGGGCCTCGCAGTGCCACTCTGGAAACACCATATATTTT

d_call: TRBD1
v_call: TRBV14
clone_size: .
j_call: TRBJ2-7
cdr3_aa: CASSRLGTGIYQQYF
cdr3_nt: TGTGCCAGCAGCCGACTCGGGACAGGGATCTACCAGCAGTACTTC

d_call: .
v_call: TRBV15
clone_size: .
j_call: TRBJ2-5
cdr3_aa: CATSGFGGDPETQYF
cdr3_nt: TGTGCCACCAGCGGCTTTGGGGGAGATCCAGAGACCCAGTACTTC

d_call: .
v_call: TRBV7-6
clone_size: .
j_call: TRBJ1-1
cdr3_aa: CASSAGYLSTEAFF
cdr3_nt: TGTGCCAGCAGCGCAGGGTATTTAAGCACTGAAGCTTTCTTT

d_call: TRBD2
v_call: TRBV11-3
clone_size: .
j_call: TRBJ2-3
cdr3_aa: CASSLVMSGRTQYF
cdr3_nt: TGTGCCAGCAGCTTAGTGATGAGCGGGAGGACGCAGTATTTT

d_call: TRBD2
v_call: TRBV12-3/TRBV12-4
clone_size: many
j_call: TRBJ2-5
cdr3_aa: CASTPGGETQYF
cdr3_nt: TGTGCCAGCACCCCGGGAGGGGAGACCCAGTACTTC

d_call: .
v_call: TRBV28
clone_size: few
j_call: TRBJ2-7
cdr3_aa: CASSPAWGMRTYEQYF
cdr3_nt: TGTGCCAGCAGCCCCGCGTGGGGGATGAGGACCTACGAGCAGTACTTC

d_call: TRBD1
v_call: TRBV4-2
clone_size: many
j_call: TRBJ1-2
cdr3_aa: CASSHLGTANNYGYTF
cdr3_nt: TGTGCCAGCAGCCACTTGGGGACAGCTAATAACTATGGCTACACCTTC

d_call: .
v_call: TRBV7-2
clone_size: .
j_call: TRBJ1-5
cdr3_aa: CASSPAGRNNQPQHF
cdr3_nt: TGTGCCAGCAGCCCGGCGGGCAGAAACAATCAGCCCCAGCATTTT

d_call: .
v_call: TRBV7-2
clone_size: many
j_call: TRBJ2-1
cdr3_aa: CASSLGITYPDREQFF
cdr3_nt: TGTGCCAGCAGCTTAGGAATTACTTACCCAGACAGGGAGCAGTTCTTC

d_call: .
v_call: TRBV19
clone_size: .
j_call: TRBJ1-5
cdr3_aa: CASSAGHPTLHQPQHF
cdr3_nt: TGTGCCAGTAGTGCGGGACACCCTACGCTCCATCAGCCCCAGCATTTT

d_call: TRBD1
v_call: TRBV7-8
clone_size: many
j_call: TRBJ1-2
cdr3_aa: CASSLGQGTNYGYTF
cdr3_nt: TGTGCCAGCAGCTTGGGACAGGGGACTAACTATGGCTACACCTTC